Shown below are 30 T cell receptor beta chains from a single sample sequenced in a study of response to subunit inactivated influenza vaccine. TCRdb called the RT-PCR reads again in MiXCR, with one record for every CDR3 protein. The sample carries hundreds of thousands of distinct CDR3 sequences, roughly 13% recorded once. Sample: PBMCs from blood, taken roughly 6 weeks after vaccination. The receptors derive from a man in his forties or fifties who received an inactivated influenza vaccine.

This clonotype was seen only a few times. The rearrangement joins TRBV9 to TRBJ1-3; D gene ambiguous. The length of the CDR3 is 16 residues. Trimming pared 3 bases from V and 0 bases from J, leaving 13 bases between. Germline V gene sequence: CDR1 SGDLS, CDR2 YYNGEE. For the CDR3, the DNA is TGTGCCAGCAGCGGCTTAGGTGATTACTCTGGAAACACCATATATTTT. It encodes CASSGLGDYSGNTIYF. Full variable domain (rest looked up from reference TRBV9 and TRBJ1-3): DSGVTQTPKHLITATGQRVTLRCSPRSGDLSVYWYQQSLDQGLQFLIQYYNGEERAKGNILERFSAQQFPDLHSELNLSSLELGDSALYFCASSGLGDYSGNTIYFGEGSWLTVV.

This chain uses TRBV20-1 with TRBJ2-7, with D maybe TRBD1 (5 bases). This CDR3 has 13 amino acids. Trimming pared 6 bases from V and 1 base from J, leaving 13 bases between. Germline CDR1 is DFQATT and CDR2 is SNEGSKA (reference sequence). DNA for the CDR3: TGCAGTGCGTACAGTGACAGTTCCTACGAGCAGTACTTC. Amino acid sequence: CSAYSDSSYEQYF.

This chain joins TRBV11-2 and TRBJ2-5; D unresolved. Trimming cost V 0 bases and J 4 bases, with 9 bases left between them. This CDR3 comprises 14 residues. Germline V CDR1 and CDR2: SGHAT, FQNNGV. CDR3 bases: TGTGCCAGCAGCTTAGATAAGGCGTCAGAGACCCAGTACTTC. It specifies CASSLDKASETQYF.

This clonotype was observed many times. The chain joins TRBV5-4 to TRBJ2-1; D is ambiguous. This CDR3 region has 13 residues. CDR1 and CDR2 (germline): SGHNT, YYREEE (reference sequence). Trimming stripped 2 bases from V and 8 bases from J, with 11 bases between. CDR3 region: CASSLNVYDEQFF. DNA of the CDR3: TGTGCCAGCAGCTTAAACGTCTATGATGAGCAGTTCTTC.

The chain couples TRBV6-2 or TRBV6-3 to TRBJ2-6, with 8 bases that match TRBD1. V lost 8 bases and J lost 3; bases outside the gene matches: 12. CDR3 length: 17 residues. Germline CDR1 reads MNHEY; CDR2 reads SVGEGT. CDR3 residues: CASGILSGGVGANVLTF. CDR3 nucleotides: TGTGCCAGCGGGATACTCTCAGGGGGCGTTGGGGCCAACGTCCTGACTTTC.

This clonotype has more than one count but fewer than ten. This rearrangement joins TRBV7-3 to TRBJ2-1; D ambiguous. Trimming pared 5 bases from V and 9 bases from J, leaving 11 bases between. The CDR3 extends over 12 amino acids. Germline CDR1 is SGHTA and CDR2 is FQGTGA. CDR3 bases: TGTGCCAGCAGCCATATAGCCGGTGAGCAGTTCTTC. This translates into CASSHIAGEQFF.

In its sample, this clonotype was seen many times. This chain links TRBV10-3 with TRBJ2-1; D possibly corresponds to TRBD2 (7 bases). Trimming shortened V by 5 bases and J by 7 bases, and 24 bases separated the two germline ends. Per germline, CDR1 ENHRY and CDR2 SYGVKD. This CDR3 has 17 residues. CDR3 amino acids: CAISTAGAPFRRNEQFF. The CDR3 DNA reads TGTGCCATCAGTACCGCGGGGGCCCCATTTCGACGGAATGAGCAGTTCTTC.

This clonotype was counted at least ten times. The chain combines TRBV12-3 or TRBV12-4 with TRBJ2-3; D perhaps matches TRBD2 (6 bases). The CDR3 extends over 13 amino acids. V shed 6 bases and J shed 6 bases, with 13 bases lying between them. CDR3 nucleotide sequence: TGTGCCAGCAGCCCCGGGACTCCGGATACGCAGTATTTT. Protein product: CASSPGTPDTQYF.

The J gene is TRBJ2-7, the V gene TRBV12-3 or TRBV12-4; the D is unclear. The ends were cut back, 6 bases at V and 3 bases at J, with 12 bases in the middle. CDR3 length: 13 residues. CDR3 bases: TGTGCCAGCAGCTCCGACGGACGCTACGAGCAGTACTTC. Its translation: CASSSDGRYEQYF.

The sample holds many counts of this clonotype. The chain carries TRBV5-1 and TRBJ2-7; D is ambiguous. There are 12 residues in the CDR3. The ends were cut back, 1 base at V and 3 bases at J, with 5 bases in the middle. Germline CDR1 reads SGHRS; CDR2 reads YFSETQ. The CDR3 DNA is TGCGCCAGCAGCTTGACGGACTACGAGCAGTACTTC. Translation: CASSLTDYEQYF.

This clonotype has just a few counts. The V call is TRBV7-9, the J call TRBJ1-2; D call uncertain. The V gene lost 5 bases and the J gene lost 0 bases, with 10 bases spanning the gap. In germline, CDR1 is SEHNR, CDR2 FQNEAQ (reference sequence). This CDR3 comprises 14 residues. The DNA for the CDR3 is TGTGCCAGCAGCCCAGACGGACCTAACTATGGCTACACCTTC. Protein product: CASSPDGPNYGYTF.

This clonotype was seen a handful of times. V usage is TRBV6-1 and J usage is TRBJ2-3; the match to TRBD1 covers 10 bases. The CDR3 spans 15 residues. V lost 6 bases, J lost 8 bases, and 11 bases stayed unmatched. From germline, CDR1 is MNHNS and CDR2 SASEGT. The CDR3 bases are TGTGCCAGCAGGACGCCGGGACAGGGGAAGGGTACGCAGTATTTT. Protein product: CASRTPGQGKGTQYF.

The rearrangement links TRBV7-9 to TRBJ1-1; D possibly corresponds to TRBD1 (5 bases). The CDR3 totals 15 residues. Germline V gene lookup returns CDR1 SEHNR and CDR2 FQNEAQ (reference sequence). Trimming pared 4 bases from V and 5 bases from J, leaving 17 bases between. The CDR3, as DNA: TGTGCCAGCAGCTCGGGGACGAGGGGTTTGACTGAAGCTTTCTTT. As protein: CASSSGTRGLTEAFF.

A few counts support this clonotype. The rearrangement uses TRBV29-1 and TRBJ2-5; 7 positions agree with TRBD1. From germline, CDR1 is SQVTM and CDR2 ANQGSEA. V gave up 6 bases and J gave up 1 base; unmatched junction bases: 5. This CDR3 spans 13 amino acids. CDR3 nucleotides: TGCAGCGTGGCAGGGGGTGTCCAAGAGACCCAGTACTTC. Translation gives CSVAGGVQETQYF.

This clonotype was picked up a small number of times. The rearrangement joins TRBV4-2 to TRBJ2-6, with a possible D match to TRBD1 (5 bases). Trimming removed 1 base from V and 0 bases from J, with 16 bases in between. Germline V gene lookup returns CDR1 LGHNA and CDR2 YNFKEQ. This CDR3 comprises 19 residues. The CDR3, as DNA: TGTGCCAGCAGCCAAGTACAAGGGGCCAACTACTCTGGGGCCAACGTCCTGACTTTC. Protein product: CASSQVQGANYSGANVLTF.

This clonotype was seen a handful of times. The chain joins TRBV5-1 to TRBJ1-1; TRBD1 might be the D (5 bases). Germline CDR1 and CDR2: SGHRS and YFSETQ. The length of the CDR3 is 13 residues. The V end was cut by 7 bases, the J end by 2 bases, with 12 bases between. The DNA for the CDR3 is TGCGCCAGCGGATGGGACGGTAACACTGAAGCTTTCTTT. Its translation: CASGWDGNTEAFF.

CDR3 in DNA: TGTGCCAGCAGCCAGCTAGCGGGAGGGCAGGGTGAGCAGTTCTTC. This codes for CASSQLAGGQGEQFF. The genes are TRBV7-8 and TRBJ2-1; the match to TRBD2 covers 12 bases. The junction had 8 bases not matched to a gene; V was cut back by 5 bases and J by 9 bases. The CDR3 has 15 amino acids. The V gene's germline CDR1 is SGHVS and CDR2 FQNEAQ.

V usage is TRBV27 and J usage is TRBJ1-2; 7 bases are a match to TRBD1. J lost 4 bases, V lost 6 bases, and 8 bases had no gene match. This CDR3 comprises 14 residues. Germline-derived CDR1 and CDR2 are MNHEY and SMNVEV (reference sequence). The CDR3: CASRSQGVGYGYTF. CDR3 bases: TGTGCCAGCAGGTCCCAGGGGGTCGGCTATGGCTACACCTTC.

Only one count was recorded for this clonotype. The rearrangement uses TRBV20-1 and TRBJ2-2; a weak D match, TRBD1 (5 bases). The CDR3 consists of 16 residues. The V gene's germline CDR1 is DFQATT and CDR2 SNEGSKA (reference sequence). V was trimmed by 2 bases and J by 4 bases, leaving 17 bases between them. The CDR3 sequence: CSARRQGFSITGELFF. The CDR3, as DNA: TGCAGTGCTAGAAGGCAGGGTTTTTCTATCACCGGGGAGCTGTTTTTT.

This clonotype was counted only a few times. CDR3 DNA sequence: TGTGCCAGCAGCACGACTAGCCTTGGGACCGGGGAGCTGTTTTTT. As protein: CASSTTSLGTGELFF. The V call is TRBV5-5, the J call TRBJ2-2; 7 nucleotides match TRBD2. Germline CDR1 reads SGHKS; CDR2 reads YYEKEE (reference sequence). CDR3 length: 15 residues. The V segment lost 4 bases and the J segment 5 bases; nucleotides outside the gene matches: 8.

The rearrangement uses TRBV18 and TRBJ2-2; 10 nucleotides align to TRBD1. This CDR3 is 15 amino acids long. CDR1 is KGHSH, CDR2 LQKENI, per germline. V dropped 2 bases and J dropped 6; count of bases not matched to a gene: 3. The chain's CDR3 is CASSPGTGVPGELFF. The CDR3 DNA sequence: TGTGCCAGCTCACCAGGGACAGGGGTGCCCGGGGAGCTGTTTTTT.

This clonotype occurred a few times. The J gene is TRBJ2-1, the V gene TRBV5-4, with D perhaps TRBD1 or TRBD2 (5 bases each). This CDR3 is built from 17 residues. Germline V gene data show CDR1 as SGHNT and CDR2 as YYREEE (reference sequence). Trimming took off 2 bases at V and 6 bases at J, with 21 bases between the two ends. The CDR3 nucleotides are TGTGCCAGCAGCTTCGACAGAGGGTCTTCAACGGGCAATGAGCAGTTCTTC. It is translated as CASSFDRGSSTGNEQFF. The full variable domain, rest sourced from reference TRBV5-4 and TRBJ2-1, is ETGVTQSPTHLIKTRGQQVTLRCSSQSGHNTVSWYQQALGQGPQFIFQYYREEENGRGNFPPRFSGLQFPNYSSELNVNALELDDSALYLCASSFDRGSSTGNEQFFGPGTRLTVL.

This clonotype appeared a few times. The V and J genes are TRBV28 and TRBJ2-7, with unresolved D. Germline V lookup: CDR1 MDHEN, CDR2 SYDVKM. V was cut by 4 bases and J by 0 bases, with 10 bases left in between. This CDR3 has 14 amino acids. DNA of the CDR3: TGTGCCAGCAGTTGGACCTATGACTCCTACGAGCAGTACTTC. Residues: CASSWTYDSYEQYF.

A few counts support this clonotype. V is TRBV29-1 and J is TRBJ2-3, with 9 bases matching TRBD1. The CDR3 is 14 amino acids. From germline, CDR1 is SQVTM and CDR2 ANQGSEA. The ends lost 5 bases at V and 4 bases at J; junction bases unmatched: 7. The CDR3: CSVQQGAMPDTQYF. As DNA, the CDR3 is TGCAGCGTTCAACAGGGGGCGATGCCAGATACGCAGTATTTT.

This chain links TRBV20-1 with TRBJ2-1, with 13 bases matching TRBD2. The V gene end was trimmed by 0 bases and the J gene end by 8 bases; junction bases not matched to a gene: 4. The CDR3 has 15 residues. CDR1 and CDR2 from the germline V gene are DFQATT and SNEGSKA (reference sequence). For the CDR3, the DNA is TGCAGTGCTAGAGAGACTAGCGGGAGGATCTATGAGCAGTTCTTC. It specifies CSARETSGRIYEQFF.

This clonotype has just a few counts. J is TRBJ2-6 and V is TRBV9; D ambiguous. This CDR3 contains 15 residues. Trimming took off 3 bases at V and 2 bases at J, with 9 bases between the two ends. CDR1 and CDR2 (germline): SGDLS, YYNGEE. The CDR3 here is CASSGLVTGANVLTF. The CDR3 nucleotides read TGTGCCAGCAGCGGCCTAGTTACTGGGGCCAACGTCCTGACTTTC.

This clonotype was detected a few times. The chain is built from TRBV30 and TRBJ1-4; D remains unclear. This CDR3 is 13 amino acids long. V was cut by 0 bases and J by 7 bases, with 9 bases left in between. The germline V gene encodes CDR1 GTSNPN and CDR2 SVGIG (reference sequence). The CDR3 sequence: CAWSVRWGEKLFF. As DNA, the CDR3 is TGTGCCTGGAGTGTACGATGGGGTGAAAAACTGTTTTTT.

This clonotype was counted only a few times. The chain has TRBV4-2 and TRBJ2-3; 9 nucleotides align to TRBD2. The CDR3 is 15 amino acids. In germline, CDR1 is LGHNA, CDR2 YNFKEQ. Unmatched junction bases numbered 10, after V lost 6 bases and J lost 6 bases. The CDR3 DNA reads TGTGCCAGCAGGTCACCGGGACTAGCAGGCGATACGCAGTATTTT. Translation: CASRSPGLAGDTQYF.

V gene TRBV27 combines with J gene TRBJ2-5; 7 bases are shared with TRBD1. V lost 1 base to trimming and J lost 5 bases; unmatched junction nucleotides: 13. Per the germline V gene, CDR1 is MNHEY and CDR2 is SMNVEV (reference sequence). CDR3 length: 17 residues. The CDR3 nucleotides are TGTGCCAGCAGTTTATTCGATACAGGGGCGTCACTCGAGACCCAGTACTTC. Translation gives CASSLFDTGASLETQYF.

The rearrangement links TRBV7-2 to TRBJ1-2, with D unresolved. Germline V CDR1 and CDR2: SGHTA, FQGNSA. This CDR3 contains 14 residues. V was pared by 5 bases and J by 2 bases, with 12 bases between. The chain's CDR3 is CASSQAGFNYGYTF. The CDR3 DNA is TGTGCCAGCAGCCAAGCGGGTTTCAACTATGGCTACACCTTC.